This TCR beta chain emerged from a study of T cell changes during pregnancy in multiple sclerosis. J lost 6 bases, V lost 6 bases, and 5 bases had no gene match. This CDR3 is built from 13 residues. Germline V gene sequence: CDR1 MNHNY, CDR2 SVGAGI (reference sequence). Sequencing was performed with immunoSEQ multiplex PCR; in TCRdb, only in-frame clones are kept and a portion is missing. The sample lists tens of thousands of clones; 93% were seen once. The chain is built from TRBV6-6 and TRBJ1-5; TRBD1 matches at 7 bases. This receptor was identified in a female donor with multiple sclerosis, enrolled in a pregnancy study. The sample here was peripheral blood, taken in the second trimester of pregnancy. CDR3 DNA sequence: TGTGCCAGCAGCACAGGGGCGACTCAGCCCCAGCATTTT. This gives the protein CASSTGATQPQHF.